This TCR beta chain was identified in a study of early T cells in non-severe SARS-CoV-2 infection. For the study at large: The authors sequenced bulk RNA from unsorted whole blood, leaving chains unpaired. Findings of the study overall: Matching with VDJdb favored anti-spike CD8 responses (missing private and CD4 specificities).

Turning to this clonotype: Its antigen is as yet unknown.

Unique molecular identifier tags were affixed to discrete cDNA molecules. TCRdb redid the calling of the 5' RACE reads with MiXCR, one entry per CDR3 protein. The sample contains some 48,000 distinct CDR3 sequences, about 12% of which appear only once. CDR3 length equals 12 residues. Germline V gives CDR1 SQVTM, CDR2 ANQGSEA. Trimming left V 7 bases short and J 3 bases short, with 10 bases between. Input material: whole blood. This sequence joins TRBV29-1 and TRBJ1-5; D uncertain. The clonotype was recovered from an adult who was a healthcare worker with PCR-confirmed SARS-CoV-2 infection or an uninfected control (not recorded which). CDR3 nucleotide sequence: TGCAGCGCCTGTGACACCAATCAGCCCCAGCATTTT. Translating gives CSACDTNQPQHF.